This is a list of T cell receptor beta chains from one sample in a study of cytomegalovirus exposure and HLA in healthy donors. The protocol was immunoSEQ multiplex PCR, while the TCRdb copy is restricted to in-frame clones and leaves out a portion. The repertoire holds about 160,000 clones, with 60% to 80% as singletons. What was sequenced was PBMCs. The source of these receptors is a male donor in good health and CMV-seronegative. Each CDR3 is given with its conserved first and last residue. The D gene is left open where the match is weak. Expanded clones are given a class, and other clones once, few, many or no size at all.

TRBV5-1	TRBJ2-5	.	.	CASSQGLREQYF	TGCGCCAGCAGCCAGGGACTGAGGGAGCAGTACTTC
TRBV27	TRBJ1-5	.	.	CASSLSTRSNQPQHF	TGTGCCAGCAGTTTATCTACGAGGAGCAATCAGCCCCAGCATTTT
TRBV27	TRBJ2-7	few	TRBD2	CASSRLQTSGAYEQYF	TGTGCCAGCAGTCGACTCCAGACTAGCGGGGCCTACGAGCAGTACTTC
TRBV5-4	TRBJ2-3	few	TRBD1	CASSQDPTGGTDTQYF	TGTGCCAGCAGCCAAGATCCGACAGGGGGCACAGATACGCAGTATTTT
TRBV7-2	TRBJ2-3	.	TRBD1	CASSLGWDSGDTQYF	TGTGCCAGCAGCTTAGGTTGGGACAGTGGGGATACGCAGTATTTT
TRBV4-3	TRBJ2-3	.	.	CASSQGLAGGSVADTQYF	TGCGCCAGCAGCCAGGGCTTAGCAGGAGGGTCTGTCGCAGATACGCAGTATTTT
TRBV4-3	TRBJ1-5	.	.	CASSRGNNQPQHF	TGCGCCAGCAGCAGGGGGAACAATCAGCCCCAGCATTTT
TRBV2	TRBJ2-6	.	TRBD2	CASRFPTSGGSSGANVLTF	TGTGCCAGCAGATTCCCCACTAGCGGGGGGAGCTCTGGGGCCAACGTCCTGACTTTC
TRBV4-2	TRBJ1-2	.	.	CASSQALGGGYTF	TGTGCCAGCAGCCAAGCTCTAGGGGGTGGCTACACCTTC
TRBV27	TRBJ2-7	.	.	CASSFKFSASARAYEQYF	TGTGCCAGCAGTTTTAAATTTAGCGCCTCCGCCCGGGCCTACGAGCAGTACTTC
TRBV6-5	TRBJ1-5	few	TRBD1	CASTPGQGGQPQHF	TGTGCCAGCACCCCGGGACAGGGAGGTCAGCCCCAGCATTTT
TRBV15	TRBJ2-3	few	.	CATSREAGDTQYF	TGTGCCACCAGCAGAGAGGCAGGGGATACGCAGTATTTT
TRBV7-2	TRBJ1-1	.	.	CASSSRLNTEAFF	TGTGCCAGCAGCTCGAGGTTGAACACTGAAGCTTTCTTT
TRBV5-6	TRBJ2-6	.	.	CASIAGSGANVLTF	TGTGCCAGCATCGCGGGCTCTGGGGCCAACGTCCTGACTTTC
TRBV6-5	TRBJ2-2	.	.	CASSPGTHYTGELFF	TGTGCCAGCAGCCCCGGGACACACTACACCGGGGAGCTGTTTTTT
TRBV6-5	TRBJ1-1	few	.	CASSELGVTEAFF	TGTGCCAGCAGTGAATTAGGGGTAACTGAAGCTTTCTTT
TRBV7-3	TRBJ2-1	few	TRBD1	CASSPDRVNEQFF	TGTGCCAGCAGCCCGGACAGGGTCAATGAGCAGTTCTTC
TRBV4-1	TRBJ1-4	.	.	CASSQDRRVGTNEKLFF	TGCGCCAGCAGCCAAGATCGCAGGGTCGGAACTAATGAAAAACTGTTTTTT
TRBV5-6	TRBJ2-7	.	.	CASSRNRVRHSSYEQYF	TGTGCCAGCAGCCGGAACAGGGTACGGCACTCCTCCTACGAGCAGTACTTC
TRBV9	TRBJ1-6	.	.	CASSFRRGSSYNSPLHF	TGTGCCAGCAGCTTTCGTAGGGGGAGCTCCTATAATTCACCCCTCCACTTT
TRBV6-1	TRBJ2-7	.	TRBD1	CASTGQGGSEQYF	TGTGCCAGCACTGGACAGGGGGGGTCCGAGCAGTACTTC
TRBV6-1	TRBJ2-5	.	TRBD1	CASSAGTGRETQYF	TGTGCCAGCAGTGCCGGGACAGGGAGGGAGACCCAGTACTTC
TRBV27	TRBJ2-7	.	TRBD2	CASSFGTSGLYEQYF	TGTGCCAGCAGTTTCGGGACTAGCGGACTCTACGAGCAGTACTTC
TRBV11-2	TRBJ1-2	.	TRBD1	CASSGQGPNYGYTF	TGTGCCAGCAGCGGACAGGGCCCTAACTATGGCTACACCTTC
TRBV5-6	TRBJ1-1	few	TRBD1	CASSTTGVETEAFF	TGTGCCAGCAGCACGACAGGGGTAGAGACTGAAGCTTTCTTT
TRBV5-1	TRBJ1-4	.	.	CASSDTPETHEKLFF	TGCGCCAGCAGCGATACTCCGGAGACCCATGAAAAACTGTTTTTT
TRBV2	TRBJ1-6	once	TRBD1	CASSPGTVDSPLHF	TGTGCCAGCAGCCCCGGGACAGTAGATTCACCCCTCCACTTT
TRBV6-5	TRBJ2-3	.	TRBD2	CASSRTSGGTDTQYF	TGTGCCAGCAGTCGGACTAGCGGCGGGACAGATACGCAGTATTTT
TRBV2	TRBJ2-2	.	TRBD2	CASSEGLSGGELFF	TGTGCCAGCAGTGAGGGACTATCCGGCGGGGAGCTGTTTTTT
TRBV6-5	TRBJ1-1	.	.	CASSLQGNTEAFF	TGTGCCAGCAGCTTACAGGGGAACACTGAAGCTTTCTTT
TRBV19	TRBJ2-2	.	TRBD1	CASGWWRKTGGNTGELFF	TGTGCCAGTGGGTGGTGGCGCAAGACAGGGGGTAACACCGGGGAGCTGTTTTTT
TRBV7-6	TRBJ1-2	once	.	CASTIPEGDTF	TGTGCCAGCACCATCCCCGAGGGGGACACCTTC
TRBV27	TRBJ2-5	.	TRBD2	CASSLSAGGIETQYF	TGTGCCAGCAGTTTATCAGCGGGAGGAATCGAGACCCAGTACTTC
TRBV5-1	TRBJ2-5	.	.	CASSLAGVRGETQYF	TGCGCCAGCAGCTTGGCTGGGGTACGGGGAGAGACCCAGTACTTC
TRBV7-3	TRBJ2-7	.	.	CASSLTGQGEQYF	TGTGCCAGCAGCTTAACAGGGCAGGGCGAGCAGTACTTC
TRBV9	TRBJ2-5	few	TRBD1	CASSARDRGNVGFQETQYF	TGTGCCAGCAGCGCCCGGGACAGGGGAAATGTGGGGTTCCAAGAGACCCAGTACTTC
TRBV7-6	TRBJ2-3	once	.	CASSLRRAGGDTDTQYF	TGTGCCAGCAGCTTACGGAGGGCCGGGGGAGACACAGATACGCAGTATTTT
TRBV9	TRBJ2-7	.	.	CASSVIPNGALGEQYF	TGTGCCAGCAGCGTAATCCCCAATGGGGCCCTGGGGGAGCAGTACTTC